This is a list of T cell receptor beta chains from one sample in a study of blood T cells in healthy people across ages. TCRdb passed the 5' RACE reads through MiXCR, listing each CDR3 protein once. Counted here are about 680,000 distinct CDR3 sequences, approximately 50% occurring once; the ten biggest clones make up around a third. Specimen: blood. These receptors originate from a woman aged 60-70 years in good health. CDR3s include the opening cysteine and the closing phenylalanine or tryptophan. Clone sizes are given selectively: once, few, many, or a class where the clone is expanded.

cdr3_aa	v_call	clone_size	j_call
CASSFARAGANTQYF	TRBV28	NA	TRBJ2-3
CASSLAEVTFNNEQFF	TRBV11-1	NA	TRBJ2-1
CASRPLPGQGSDEQFF	TRBV7-2	NA	TRBJ2-1
CASSLIGGARDEQFF	TRBV7-2	NA	TRBJ2-1
CASSQSQGRQTQYF	TRBV3-1	few	NA
CASQAAYEQYF	TRBV28	once	NA
CTSSSTGQSNEKLFF	TRBV5-1	NA	TRBJ1-4
CASSLTETGSNEKLFF	TRBV4-2	few	TRBJ1-4
CASRTIGRGYTF	TRBV28	few	TRBJ1-2
CASSVTGDQETQYF	TRBV7-9	once	TRBJ2-5
CSARGAGGTYEQYF	TRBV20-1	NA	TRBJ2-7
CASSFGGLAGAKNIQYF	TRBV7-2	NA	TRBJ2-4
CASSLDGFSGNTIYF	TRBV6-5	NA	TRBJ1-3
CASSVTRQAYEQYF	TRBV2	NA	TRBJ2-7
CASRAAGGEKLFF	TRBV4-2	NA	TRBJ1-4
CASTRGELGNEQYF	TRBV7-2	NA	TRBJ2-5
CSAGTGDTQYF	TRBV20-1	few	TRBJ2-3
CAISERGGLAKNIQYF	TRBV10-3	NA	TRBJ2-4
CATSDPQGVETQYF	TRBV24-1	few	TRBJ2-5
CASSPIGDSLYGYTF	TRBV12-3/TRBV12-4	once	TRBJ1-2
CASSLALEPQFF	TRBV5-5	NA	TRBJ2-1
CATSRGRDTQYF	TRBV15	NA	TRBJ2-3
CASSFRDRSSYEQYF	TRBV7-2	NA	TRBJ2-7
CASSLDTSRAYERYF	TRBV5-1	NA	TRBJ2-7
CATSDPSAQTYGYTF	TRBV24-1	NA	TRBJ1-2
CATSRGGAGAPYNEQFF	TRBV15	few	TRBJ2-1
CATSPIDQGEQYF	TRBV15	few	TRBJ2-7
CASTKGQGKADTQYF	TRBV5-1	NA	TRBJ2-3
CASSHSGTSGKKNIQYF	TRBV28	NA	TRBJ2-4
CASSVSGSYGYTF	TRBV5-5	NA	TRBJ1-2
CATSDRIETQYF	TRBV24-1	many	TRBJ2-5
CARVGLKRGYTF	TRBV21-1	few	TRBJ1-2
CATSRAGTDHSPLHF	TRBV15	NA	TRBJ1-6
CASSRQTSGGTTYEQYF	TRBV14	NA	NA
CASSQSWAGDSPLHF	TRBV3-1	few	TRBJ1-6
CASSVGPGTVSYEQYF	TRBV9	NA	TRBJ2-7
CASSPLTGGSPPYEQYF	TRBV9	few	TRBJ2-7
CASSLHRTSGFQETQYF	TRBV7-2	NA	TRBJ2-5
CASSLSTSGRSGIQYF	TRBV7-2	NA	TRBJ2-4
CASSLEGFNYEQYF	TRBV5-1	few	TRBJ2-7
CVSSQDVARESLAKNIQYF	TRBV14	NA	TRBJ2-4
CSVAEGTGDEKLFF	TRBV29-1	NA	TRBJ1-4